This TCR beta chain was obtained from a study of prognosis after radiotherapy for stage I lung cancer. This clonotype has more than one count but fewer than ten. A far larger clone is a single base away, which makes a read error likely. Amplification of TCR beta CDR3 from genomic DNA used two-round multiplex PCR. Used in first-round PCR were primers specific to each TRBV and TRBJ gene. TCRdb reprocessed the multiplex PCR reads via MiXCR and lists one record per CDR3 protein. The data show under 15,000 distinct CDR3 sequences, with about 59% seen just once and 20% held by the top ten. The clonotype comes from a donor aged 50 or older with non-small cell lung cancer. The specimen comprised PBMCs, sampled before or after stereotactic body radiation therapy (not recorded which).

The CDR3 coding sequence is TGTGCCAGCATTTTAGACAGGGGCCACGAGCAGTACTTC. It yields the protein CASILDRGHEQYF. The gene calls are TRBV6-2 or TRBV6-3 and TRBJ2-7; 8 bases align to TRBD1. The trim removed 7 bases at V and 5 bases at J, leaving 7 bases unmatched. The CDR3 length is 13 residues. Germline V gene sequence: CDR1 MNHEY, CDR2 SVGEGT.